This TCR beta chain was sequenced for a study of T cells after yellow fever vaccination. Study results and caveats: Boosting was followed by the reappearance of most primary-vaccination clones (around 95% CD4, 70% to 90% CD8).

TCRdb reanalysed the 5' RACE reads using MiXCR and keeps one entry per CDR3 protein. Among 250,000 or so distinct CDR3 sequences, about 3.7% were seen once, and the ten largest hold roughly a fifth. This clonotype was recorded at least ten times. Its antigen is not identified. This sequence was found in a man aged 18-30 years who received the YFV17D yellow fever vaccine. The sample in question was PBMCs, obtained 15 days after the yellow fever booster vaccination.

CDR3 in amino acids: CASARQGDTGELFF. The CDR3 bases are TGCGCCAGCGCCCGACAGGGGGACACCGGGGAGCTGTTTTTT. This sequence joins TRBV5-1 and TRBJ2-2; 9 nucleotides line up with TRBD1. The germline V gene has CDR1 SGHRS and CDR2 YFSETQ. Losses at the gene ends were 7 bases for V and 3 bases for J; bases not matched to a gene: 4. The CDR3 covers 14 residues.